This TCR beta chain was recovered during a study of regulatory T cells in long-lasting Graves disease. CDR1 KGHDR and CDR2 SFDVKD come from the germline V gene. CDR3 length: 16 amino acids. V lost 1 base to trimming and J lost 6 bases; unmatched junction nucleotides: 5. CDR3 regions were amplified by Arm-PCR using iRepertoire HTBI primers to build TCR beta libraries. MiXCR, applied by TCRdb to the multiplex PCR reads, yields one record per CDR3 protein. The sample yields about 620,000 distinct CDR3 sequences, around 17% seen once. Specified time point: newly diagnosed GD, antithyroid drugs for less than 3 months. Scientists built the TCR library using RNA that was extracted from PBMCs. The study's findings and limits: Shared public clonotypes totalled about 2,700 in persistent patients, compared with roughly 970 in new patients.

Regarding this clonotype: Its antigen remains unknown.

These sequences were also reported in another study, on T cells in Graves' hyperthyroidism and ophthalmopathy. That paper adds: In the first-round RT-PCR of the TCR CDR3, the HTBI primer set was used.

J is TRBJ2-1 and V is TRBV24-1; 10 positions match TRBD2. This clonotype was obtained from a woman aged 30 to 39 with Graves disease. Sequencing used peripheral blood mononuclear cells (PBMCs), obtained at new diagnosis, from a patient treated with antithyroid drugs. CDR3 DNA sequence: TGTGCCACCAGTGATTTTAGGGCTAGCGGGAGCAATGAGCAGTTCTTC. It translates to CATSDFRASGSNEQFF.